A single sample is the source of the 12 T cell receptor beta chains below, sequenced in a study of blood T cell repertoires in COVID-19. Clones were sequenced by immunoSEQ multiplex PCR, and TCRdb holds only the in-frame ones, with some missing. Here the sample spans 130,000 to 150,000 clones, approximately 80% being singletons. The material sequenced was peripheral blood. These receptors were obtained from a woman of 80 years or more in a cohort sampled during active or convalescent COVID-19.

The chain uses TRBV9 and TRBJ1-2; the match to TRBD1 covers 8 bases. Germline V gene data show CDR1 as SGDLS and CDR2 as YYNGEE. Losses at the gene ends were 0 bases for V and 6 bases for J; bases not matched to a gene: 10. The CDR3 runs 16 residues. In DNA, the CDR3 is TGTGCCAGCAGCGTAGCCCCTACAGGGGGAGTCCATGGCTACACCTTC. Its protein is CASSVAPTGGVHGYTF.

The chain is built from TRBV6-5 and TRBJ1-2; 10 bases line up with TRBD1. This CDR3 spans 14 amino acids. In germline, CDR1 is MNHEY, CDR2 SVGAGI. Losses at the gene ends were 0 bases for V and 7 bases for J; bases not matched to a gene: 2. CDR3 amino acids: CASSYSTGGGGYTF. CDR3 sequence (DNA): TGTGCCAGCAGTTACTCGACAGGGGGCGGTGGCTACACCTTC.

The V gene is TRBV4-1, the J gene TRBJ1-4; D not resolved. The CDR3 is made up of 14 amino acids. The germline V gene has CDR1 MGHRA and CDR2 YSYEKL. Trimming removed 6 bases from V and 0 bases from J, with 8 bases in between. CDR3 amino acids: CASRETATNEKLFF. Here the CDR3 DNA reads TGCGCCAGCAGGGAAACAGCAACTAATGAAAAACTGTTTTTT.

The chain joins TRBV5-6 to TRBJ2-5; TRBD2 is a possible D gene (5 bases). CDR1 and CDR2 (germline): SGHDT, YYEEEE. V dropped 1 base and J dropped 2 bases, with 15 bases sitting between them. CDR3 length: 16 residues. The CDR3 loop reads CASSLPGGLPQETQYF. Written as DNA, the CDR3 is TGTGCCAGCAGCTTGCCAGGAGGACTTCCACAAGAGACCCAGTACTTC.

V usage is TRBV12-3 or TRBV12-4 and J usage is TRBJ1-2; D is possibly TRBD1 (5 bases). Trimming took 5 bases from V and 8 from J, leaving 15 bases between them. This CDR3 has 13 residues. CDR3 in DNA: TGTGCCAGCAGTCCGGGACTTGTTCAGGGCTACACCTTC. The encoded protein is CASSPGLVQGYTF.

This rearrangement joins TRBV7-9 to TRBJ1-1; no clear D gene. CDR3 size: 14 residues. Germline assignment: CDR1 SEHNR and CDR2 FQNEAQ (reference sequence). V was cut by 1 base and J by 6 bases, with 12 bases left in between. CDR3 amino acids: CASSLVTGSAEAFF. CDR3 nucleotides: TGTGCCAGCAGCTTAGTAACGGGGTCCGCTGAAGCTTTCTTT.

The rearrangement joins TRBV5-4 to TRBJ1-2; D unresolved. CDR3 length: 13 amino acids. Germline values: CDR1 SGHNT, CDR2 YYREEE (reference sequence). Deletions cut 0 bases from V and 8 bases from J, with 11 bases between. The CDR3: CASSLEAGIGYTF. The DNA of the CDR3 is TGTGCCAGCAGCTTGGAGGCGGGGATAGGCTACACCTTC.

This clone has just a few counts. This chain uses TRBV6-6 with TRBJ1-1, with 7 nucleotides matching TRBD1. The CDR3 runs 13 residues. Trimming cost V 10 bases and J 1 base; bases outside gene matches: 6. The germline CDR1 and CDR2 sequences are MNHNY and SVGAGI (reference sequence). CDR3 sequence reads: CATGGQKNTEAFF. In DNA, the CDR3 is TGTGCCACCGGGGGACAGAAGAACACTGAAGCTTTCTTT.

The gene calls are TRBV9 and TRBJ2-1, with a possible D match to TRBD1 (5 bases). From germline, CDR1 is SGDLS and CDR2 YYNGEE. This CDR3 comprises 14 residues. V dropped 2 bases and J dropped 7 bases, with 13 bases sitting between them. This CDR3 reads CASSVRTWDNEQFF. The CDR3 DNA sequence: TGTGCCAGCAGCGTCCGGACATGGGATAATGAGCAGTTCTTC.

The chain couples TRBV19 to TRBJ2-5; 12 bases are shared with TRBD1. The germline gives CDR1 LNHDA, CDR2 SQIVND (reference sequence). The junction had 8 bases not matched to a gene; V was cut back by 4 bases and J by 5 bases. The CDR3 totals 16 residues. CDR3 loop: CASSTRDRGRRETQYF. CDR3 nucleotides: TGTGCCAGTAGTACCCGGGACAGGGGGCGGCGGGAGACCCAGTACTTC.

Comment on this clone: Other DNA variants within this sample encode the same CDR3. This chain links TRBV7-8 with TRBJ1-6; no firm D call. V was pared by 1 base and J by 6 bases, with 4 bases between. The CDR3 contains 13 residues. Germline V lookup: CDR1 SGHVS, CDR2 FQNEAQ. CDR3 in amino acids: CASSLVSNSPLHF. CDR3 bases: TGTGCCAGCAGCTTAGTCAGTAATTCACCCCTCCACTTT.

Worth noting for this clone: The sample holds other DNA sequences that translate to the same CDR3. DNA of the CDR3: TGTGCCAGCAGCTTGGGAGGGATTAGCAATCAGCCCCAGCATTTT. Residues: CASSLGGISNQPQHF. The chain uses TRBV7-2 and TRBJ1-5; no clear D gene. This CDR3 comprises 15 residues. The V and J ends lost 3 bases and 0 bases respectively, with 9 bases between them. CDR1 and CDR2 (germline): SGHTA, FQGNSA. Full variable domain (missing parts from reference TRBV7-2 and TRBJ1-5): GAGVSQSPSNKVTEKGKDVELRCDPISGHTALYWYRQSLGQGLEFLIYFQGNSAPDKSGLPSDRFSAERTGGSVSTLTIQRTQQEDSAVYLCASSLGGISNQPQHFGDGTRLSIL.